The present T cell receptor (beta chain) was sequenced within a study of CD4 T cells in relation to SARS-CoV-2 and coronaviruses. Study details: After about nine days of antigen culture, PBMC TCR beta CDR3s were sequenced. Negative control cultures got HIV-1 Nef peptides or no peptide.

Concerning this clone: Its antigen is unknown.

The unexposed donors gave CD4+ T cells in about 2011-2018, prior to COVID-19. CD4+ T cells were isolated from the cells after 10 days of culture. Measured with immunoSEQ multiplex PCR; TCRdb has only the in-frame clones, and not every one. Of about 23,000 clones listed, around three quarters are singletons. The study's findings and limits: The cross-reactivity analysis covered only spike protein, not other viral proteins.

V was pared by 3 bases and J by 9 bases, with 18 bases between. This CDR3 contains 15 residues. In germline, CDR1 is MNHNY, CDR2 SVGAGI (reference sequence). The sequenced material came from CD4+ T cells from PBMCs, cultured in vitro. This rearrangement joins TRBV6-6 to TRBJ2-1, with D perhaps matching TRBD1 (6 bases). This receptor was identified in a human donor in good health. CDR3 DNA sequence: TGTGCCAGCAGTTATTTCCGTGACAAAGGGGGTGAGCAGTTCTTC. It yields the protein CASSYFRDKGGEQFF.